The clone carrying this TCR beta chain came up a few times. The sample is drawn from a study of T-cell reconstitution after alpha-beta-depleted transplantation in children. The CDR3 runs 15 residues. The V gene lost 5 bases and the J gene lost 4 bases, with 17 bases spanning the gap. The V gene's germline CDR1 is PRHDT and CDR2 FYEKMQ (reference sequence). During its preparation, the TCRbeta library received unique molecular identifiers. TCRdb re-analysed the PCR reads in MiXCR, keeping a single row per CDR3 protein. Seen here are 350,000 to 450,000 distinct CDR3 sequences, about an eighth observed once, and the top ten hold approximately 4.2%.

The specimen was PBMCs, collected from the stem cell graft. This clonotype was obtained from a human donor who donated a stem cell graft to a child with Fanconi anemia. The chain joins TRBV13 to TRBJ2-5; a weak D match, TRBD1 (6 bases). The CDR3 nucleotides read TGTGCCAGCAGCCCAAGAAGGGACATCAGAGAGACCCAGTACTTC. Protein sequence: CASSPRRDIRETQYF.